Listed here are 31 T cell receptor beta chains from one sample, sequenced in a study of cytomegalovirus exposure and HLA in healthy donors. Primers included in the PCR were 60 Vbeta and 13 Jbeta primers. Some clones are missing from TCRdb's copy, which holds only in-frame ones; the method was immunoSEQ multiplex PCR. The table has 150,000 to 200,000 clones, about 79% seen once. Material for sequencing was PBMCs. The receptors shown here come from a man between 50 and 59 years old in good health and CMV-seropositive.

The chain joins TRBV5-4 to TRBJ2-1; 8 bases agree with TRBD1. J gave up 0 bases and V 3 bases, and 11 bases lay outside the gene matches. The germline V gene encodes CDR1 SGHNT and CDR2 YYREEE (reference sequence). The CDR3 length is 18 residues. The CDR3 spells CASSSYHRDRSSYNEQFF. CDR3 DNA sequence: TGTGCCAGCAGCTCATACCATCGGGACAGGAGCTCCTACAATGAGCAGTTCTTC.

The chain employs TRBV29-1 and TRBJ2-3, with D tentatively TRBD2 (5 bases). Between the trimmed V and J ends, which lost 0 bases and 5 bases, there was a span of 9 bases. The CDR3 contains 13 residues. Germline CDR1 is SQVTM and CDR2 is ANQGSEA. CDR3 sequence reads: CSVEDRGQDTQYF. Here the CDR3 DNA reads TGCAGCGTTGAAGATAGAGGGCAAGATACGCAGTATTTT.

J is TRBJ1-5 and V is TRBV7-8; D gene unclear. V lost 5 bases, J lost 0 bases, and 11 bases lay in between. Germline V lookup: CDR1 SGHVS, CDR2 FQNEAQ. This CDR3 has 15 amino acids. The CDR3 DNA sequence: TGTGCCAGCAGCCGCGGGTGGGATAGCAATCAGCCCCAGCATTTT. It specifies CASSRGWDSNQPQHF.

This chain's CDR3 is CASSIAAGGLAKNIQYF. CDR3 bases: TGTGCCAGTAGTATAGCTGCGGGGGGGTTAGCCAAAAACATTCAGTACTTC. This chain links TRBV19 with TRBJ2-4; 9 bases line up with TRBD2. The length of the CDR3 is 17 residues. V dropped 1 base and J dropped 0; count of bases not matched to a gene: 4. Germline lookup yields CDR1 LNHDA and CDR2 SQIVND (reference sequence).

A note on this clone: Other DNA sequences from this sample encode an identical CDR3 as well. CDR3 sequence (DNA): TGTGCCAGTAGTAGGACTAGCGGGGGCGCAGATACGCAGTATTTT. Translating gives CASSRTSGGADTQYF. The chain carries TRBV19 and TRBJ2-3, with TRBD2 matching 13 bases. The CDR3 spans 15 residues. Germline V gene sequence: CDR1 LNHDA, CDR2 SQIVND (reference sequence). The ends lost 4 bases at V and 4 bases at J; junction bases unmatched: 2.

This sequence joins TRBV14 and TRBJ1-1; D is ambiguous. CDR3 size: 15 residues. With 1 base removed from V and 5 bases from J, the gap between germline ends came to 14 bases. Germline-derived CDR1 and CDR2 are SGHDN and FVKESK. CDR3 residues: CASSQGWVRGTEAFF. The CDR3 DNA reads as TGTGCCAGCAGCCAAGGGTGGGTAAGAGGGACTGAAGCTTTCTTT.

V is TRBV6-5 and J is TRBJ2-7; TRBD1 matches 7 bases. The V and J ends lost 4 bases and 5 bases, in that order; junction bases with no gene match: 11. The CDR3 loop spans 15 amino acids. CDR1 MNHEY and CDR2 SVGAGI come from the germline V gene. Here the CDR3 DNA reads TGTGCCAGCAGTTTATACAGGGGTCCCTCGGACGAGCAGTACTTC. Amino acid sequence: CASSLYRGPSDEQYF.

The rearrangement uses TRBV11-2 and TRBJ2-1; 8 bases map to TRBD2. CDR3 length: 16 residues. CDR1 and CDR2 from the germline V gene are SGHAT and FQNNGV. Trimming at V came to 2 bases and at J to 4 bases, leaving 7 bases not matched to a gene. The CDR3 loop is CASSLRGGGHYNEQFF. In nucleotides, the CDR3 is TGTGCCAGCAGCTTAAGGGGCGGGGGGCATTACAATGAGCAGTTCTTC.

The J gene is TRBJ2-3, the V gene TRBV21-1; no check of the table's D call, TRBD1, against the DNA was made. TRBV21-1 is tagged as a pseudogene. CDR3 length: 17 amino acids. CDR3 loop: CASSKVPDRVGTDTQYF. Written as DNA, the CDR3 is TGTGCCAGCAGCAAAGTCCCAGACAGGGTTGGTACAGATACGCAGTATTTT.

This clone was seen only once. This chain connects TRBV4-2 to TRBJ2-1; TRBD1 matches at 7 bases. The junction had 5 bases not matched to a gene; V was cut back by 0 bases and J by 6 bases. The CDR3 totals 15 residues. Germline V gene lookup returns CDR1 LGHNA and CDR2 YNFKEQ. The CDR3 coding sequence is TGTGCCAGCAGCCAAGAGAGGGGGCGGTTCAATGAGCAGTTCTTC. Its translation is CASSQERGRFNEQFF.

Only a few counts were recorded for this clone. This chain uses TRBV5-1 with TRBJ2-3; TRBD1 aligns across 10 bases. Germline-derived CDR1 and CDR2 are SGHRS and YFSETQ. There are 16 residues in the CDR3. J was trimmed by 5 bases and V by 0 bases; bases with no gene match: 6. CDR3 sequence: CASSLVGQGVGDTQYF. The CDR3 DNA reads TGCGCCAGCAGCTTGGTAGGACAGGGGGTTGGAGATACGCAGTATTTT.

V usage is TRBV2 and J usage is TRBJ2-4; tentatively, D is TRBD2 (6 bases). Germline V gene lookup returns CDR1 SNHLY and CDR2 FYNNEI. V was trimmed by 4 bases and J by 9 bases, leaving 10 bases between them. This CDR3 is 12 amino acids long. In DNA form, the CDR3 reads TGTGCCAGCAGTGCGCGGGACCCCATTCAGTACTTC. Amino acid sequence: CASSARDPIQYF.

This chain joins TRBV5-1 and TRBJ1-1, with D possibly TRBD1 on 6 matching bases. V was clipped by 5 bases and J by 4 bases, with 42 bases between them. The CDR3 extends over 23 amino acids. Germline assignment: CDR1 SGHRS and CDR2 YFSETQ. In nucleotides, the CDR3 is TGCGCCAGCAGTAAGGGCCTAAACAGGGTCCAATTGGACCAAAGTCCCAAACGCACTGAAGCTTTCTTT. It translates to CASSKGLNRVQLDQSPKRTEAFF.

This CDR3 reads CASSLAGGATEAFF. CDR3 bases: TGTGCCAGCAGCTTGGCAGGAGGGGCGACTGAAGCTTTCTTT. The gene calls are TRBV5-6 and TRBJ1-1, with D possibly being TRBD1 (5 bases). CDR1 is SGHDT, CDR2 YYEEEE, per germline. The CDR3 consists of 14 residues. Between the trimmed V and J ends, which lost 0 bases and 5 bases, there was a span of 11 bases.

The chain recombines TRBV28 with TRBJ2-1; TRBD1 aligns across 7 bases. The trim removed 6 bases at V and 4 bases at J, leaving 9 bases unmatched. Germline values: CDR1 MDHEN, CDR2 SYDVKM. There are 15 residues in the CDR3. The CDR3 nucleotides are TGTGCCAGCAGGACAGGACAGGTGGGTTACAATGAGCAGTTCTTC. Translating gives CASRTGQVGYNEQFF.

J is TRBJ1-5 and V is TRBV7-8, with 11 bases that match TRBD1. Germline CDR1 is SGHVS and CDR2 is FQNEAQ. The CDR3 totals 17 residues. Trimming cost V 1 base and J 4 bases; bases outside gene matches: 6. DNA for the CDR3: TGTGCCAGCAGCTTAGGGTCCGGGACAGGGGGGAATCAGCCCCAGCATTTT. It yields the protein CASSLGSGTGGNQPQHF.

The CDR3 reads CASSPGQGRNQPQHF. Here the CDR3 DNA reads TGTGCCAGCAGCCCCGGACAGGGGCGAAATCAGCCCCAGCATTTT. The rearrangement uses TRBV5-6 and TRBJ1-5; TRBD1 matches 9 bases. CDR1 is SGHDT and CDR2 is YYEEEE in the germline V gene. CDR3 length: 15 residues. J was trimmed by 4 bases and V by 4 bases; bases with no gene match: 6.

The chain joins TRBV19 to TRBJ1-1, with a possible D match to TRBD1 (6 bases). Germline assignment: CDR1 LNHDA and CDR2 SQIVND (reference sequence). The germline V and J ends were trimmed by 4 bases and 7 bases, with 16 bases remaining between them. The CDR3 is 14 residues long. DNA of the CDR3: TGTGCCAGTAGTACCCTGCAGGGGAGGGGTGAAGCTTTCTTT. Amino acids: CASSTLQGRGEAFF.

This sequence joins TRBV7-9 and TRBJ2-1; D is possibly TRBD2 (5 bases). V was pared by 10 bases and J by 6 bases, with 19 bases between. Germline V lookup: CDR1 SEHNR, CDR2 FQNEAQ (reference sequence). CDR3 length: 14 amino acids. CDR3 protein: CATTPAARLNEQFF. CDR3 DNA: TGTGCCACCACTCCAGCGGCTCGTCTCAATGAGCAGTTCTTC.

The rearrangement uses TRBV4-1 and TRBJ2-2; possible D gene TRBD1, 6 bases. Trimming shortened V by 7 bases and J by 5 bases, and 11 bases separated the two germline ends. CDR1 and CDR2 from the germline V gene are MGHRA and YSYEKL. The CDR3 is 13 amino acids. The CDR3 spells CASKTGLTGELFF. The CDR3 DNA reads as TGCGCCAGCAAAACAGGGCTTACCGGGGAGCTGTTTTTT.

The chain is built from TRBV18 and TRBJ2-7; D is unresolved. The CDR3 is 16 amino acids. Per the germline V gene, CDR1 is KGHSH and CDR2 is LQKENI. Deletions cut 6 bases from V and 0 bases from J, with 18 bases between. The CDR3 region is CASSYTVAGSSYEQYF. CDR3 coding DNA: TGTGCCAGCTCCTACACCGTGGCAGGAAGCTCCTACGAGCAGTACTTC.

The chain employs TRBV7-8 and TRBJ2-2, with D possibly TRBD2 on 6 matching bases. The V end lost 1 base, the J end lost 0 bases, and 6 bases lay between the germline ends. Per the germline V gene, CDR1 is SGHVS and CDR2 is FQNEAQ. The CDR3 is 15 amino acids. The CDR3 DNA reads as TGTGCCAGCAGCTTAGGGAGGGCGAACACCGGGGAGCTGTTTTTT. Translated: CASSLGRANTGELFF.

The chain employs TRBV5-4 and TRBJ1-2; 7 nucleotides match TRBD1. Trimming at V came to 7 bases and at J to 4 bases, leaving 7 bases not matched to a gene. The CDR3 runs 13 residues. CDR1 and CDR2 from the germline V gene are SGHNT and YYREEE (reference sequence). The CDR3 spells CASGTESVYGYTF. CDR3 nucleotides: TGTGCCAGCGGGACAGAATCCGTCTATGGCTACACCTTC.

The chain is built from TRBV23-1 and TRBJ2-2, with TRBD2 as a possible D gene (7 bases). TRBV23-1 is marked as an open reading frame, function uncertain. CDR3 size: 17 residues. The V end was cut by 6 bases, the J end by 4 bases, with 21 bases between. CDR3 in DNA: TGCGCCAGCAGCCCCTCGAGGGGGGGGGAGACCACCGGGGAGCTGTTTTTT. Its protein is CASSPSRGGETTGELFF.

The chain's CDR3 is CASSFPDRGTEAFF. For the CDR3, the DNA is TGCGCCAGCAGCTTTCCGGACAGGGGAACTGAAGCTTTCTTT. The chain couples TRBV5-1 to TRBJ1-1, with TRBD1 matching over 9 bases. There are 14 residues in the CDR3. With 2 bases clipped from V and 5 bases from J, the junction kept 4 bases outside the gene matches. The germline V gene has CDR1 SGHRS and CDR2 YFSETQ.

In DNA, the CDR3 is TGCGCCAGCAGCTGGCCGGGACAGAGGCCCTCTGGGGCCAACGTCCTGACTTTC. It is translated as CASSWPGQRPSGANVLTF. The rearrangement joins TRBV5-1 to TRBJ2-6; TRBD1 matches 7 bases. Germline CDR1 and CDR2: SGHRS and YFSETQ. Trimming removed 3 bases from V and 0 bases from J; junction bases left unmatched: 9. This CDR3 spans 18 amino acids.

V gene TRBV19 combines with J gene TRBJ2-2; the D is unclear. The CDR3 extends over 14 amino acids. V was shortened by 2 bases and J by 1 base, with 5 bases between the two germline ends. Per the germline V gene, CDR1 is LNHDA and CDR2 is SQIVND (reference sequence). The CDR3 here is CASSIQVNTGELFF. CDR3 in DNA: TGTGCCAGTAGTATACAGGTGAACACCGGGGAGCTGTTTTTT.

This chain uses TRBV5-1 with TRBJ1-2; no definite D call. Trimming removed 4 bases at V and 6 bases at J, with 19 bases between. The CDR3 extends over 15 amino acids. CDR1 and CDR2 from the germline V gene are SGHRS and YFSETQ. CDR3 sequence: CASSPGPGGSDGYTF. The DNA for the CDR3 is TGCGCCAGCAGCCCCGGACCTGGAGGGTCTGATGGCTACACCTTC.

This clone was seen a handful of times. This chain joins TRBV6-5 and TRBJ2-7; 7 bases match TRBD1. Germline assignment: CDR1 MNHEY and CDR2 SVGAGI. The V gene end was trimmed by 2 bases and the J gene end by 2 bases; junction bases not matched to a gene: 3. This CDR3 contains 14 residues. CDR3 in DNA: TGTGCCAGCAGTTACCAGACAGGGACCTACGAGCAGTACTTC. This gives the protein CASSYQTGTYEQYF.

A single count supports this clone. This chain uses TRBV5-1 with TRBJ2-3; TRBD2 aligns across 15 bases. CDR1 is SGHRS and CDR2 is YFSETQ in the germline V gene. There are 18 residues in the CDR3. The junction had 9 bases not matched to a gene; V was cut back by 7 bases and J by 0 bases. The CDR3 region is CASAWEGLAGGSTDTQYF. The CDR3 region has the DNA TGCGCCAGCGCCTGGGAGGGACTAGCGGGGGGAAGCACAGATACGCAGTATTTT.

The chain links TRBV4-2 to TRBJ1-1; maybe TRBD1 (5 bases). This CDR3 contains 15 residues. Between the trimmed V and J ends, which lost 1 base and 5 bases, there was a span of 14 bases. The germline V gene encodes CDR1 LGHNA and CDR2 YNFKEQ. As DNA, the CDR3 is TGTGCCAGCAGCCAAGTTTCCGTCGGGGGAACTGAAGCTTTCTTT. Residues: CASSQVSVGGTEAFF.